Presented here are 18 T cell receptor beta chains from one specimen sequenced in a study of blood T cell repertoires in COVID-19. Some clones are missing from TCRdb's copy, which holds only in-frame ones; the method was immunoSEQ multiplex PCR. The data hold a few hundred thousand clones, with about 91% observed a single time. The sequenced sample was peripheral blood. These receptors all stem from a young woman with COVID-19, enrolled during active disease.

This sequence joins TRBV5-1 and TRBJ2-5; 7 bases map to TRBD2. Germline trimming cut 3 bases from V and 2 bases from J; bases unmatched to any gene: 13. This CDR3 comprises 17 residues. The germline CDR1 and CDR2 sequences are SGHRS and YFSETQ. The CDR3 loop is CASSSYRDYLTQETQYF. CDR3 DNA sequence: TGCGCCAGCAGCTCGTACCGGGACTACCTTACACAAGAGACCCAGTACTTC.

The rearrangement uses TRBV19 and TRBJ1-2; tentatively, D is TRBD1 (6 bases). This CDR3 contains 13 residues. Per the germline V gene, CDR1 is LNHDA and CDR2 is SQIVND (reference sequence). The ends were cut back, 5 bases at V and 3 bases at J, with 10 bases in the middle. The CDR3: CASSLAGDYGYTF. Written as DNA, the CDR3 is TGTGCCAGTAGTTTGGCAGGGGACTATGGCTACACCTTC. Filled out from reference TRBV19 and TRBJ1-2, the complete variable domain reads DGGITQSPKYLFRKEGQNVTLSCEQNLNHDAMYWYRQDPGQGLRLIYYSQIVNDFQKGDIAEGYSVSREKKESFPLTVTSAQKNPTAFYLCASSLAGDYGYTFGSGTRLTVV.

V usage is TRBV5-1 and J usage is TRBJ1-4; D gene ambiguous. Between the trimmed V and J ends, which lost 0 bases and 0 bases, there was a span of 12 bases. Germline V gives CDR1 SGHRS, CDR2 YFSETQ. This CDR3 is 17 amino acids long. The CDR3 is CASSLEGGRATNEKLFF. The CDR3, as DNA: TGCGCCAGCAGCTTGGAAGGAGGGCGGGCAACTAATGAAAAACTGTTTTTT.

In regard to this clone: Different DNA sequences within this sample yield the same CDR3. This chain connects TRBV5-1 to TRBJ1-6, with D hard to call. There are 13 residues in the CDR3. Germline values: CDR1 SGHRS, CDR2 YFSETQ. The V gene lost 4 bases and the J gene lost 8 bases, with 10 bases spanning the gap. In nucleotides, the CDR3 is TGCGCCAGCAGCCTCGCGGGGTATTCACCCCTCCACTTT. Protein sequence: CASSLAGYSPLHF.

The J gene is TRBJ1-2, the V gene TRBV19; 8 positions match TRBD1. CDR1 is LNHDA and CDR2 is SQIVND in the germline V gene (reference sequence). The CDR3 extends over 11 amino acids. After removal of 9 bases from V and 6 bases from J, the junction contained 3 bases not matched to a gene. CDR3 nucleotides: TGTGCCAGCAACAGGGGGGATGGCTACACCTTC. Protein sequence: CASNRGDGYTF.

This chain uses TRBV25-1 with TRBJ2-7; a weak D match, TRBD1 (5 bases). Trimming pared 8 bases from V and 6 bases from J, leaving 14 bases between. The CDR3 consists of 12 residues. Germline lookup yields CDR1 MGHDK and CDR2 SYGVNS. The CDR3 DNA sequence: TGTGCCAGCGGCGTACAGGAAGGCGAGCAGTACGTC. This gives the protein CASGVQEGEQYV.

This clone was counted a few times. The chain links TRBV2 to TRBJ1-5; 9 bases line up with TRBD1. From germline, CDR1 is SNHLY and CDR2 FYNNEI. The V and J ends lost 5 bases and 5 bases, in that order; junction bases with no gene match: 4. The CDR3 is 14 amino acids. The CDR3 coding sequence is TGTGCCAGCAGTTCCCGGACAGGGGATCAGCCCCAGCATTTT. Translating it yields CASSSRTGDQPQHF.

The CDR3 sequence is CASRPILPGEQFF. The CDR3 DNA reads TGTGCCAGCAGGCCGATTCTTCCGGGTGAGCAGTTCTTC. This chain connects TRBV7-9 to TRBJ2-1; D is uncertain. V lost 6 bases, J lost 9 bases, and 15 bases lay in between. The CDR3 is 13 amino acids. Germline lookup yields CDR1 SEHNR and CDR2 FQNEAQ (reference sequence).

V usage is TRBV20-1 and J usage is TRBJ2-5, with a weak D call TRBD1 (5 bases). Germline lookup yields CDR1 DFQATT and CDR2 SNEGSKA (reference sequence). V was clipped by 3 bases and J by 1 base, with 12 bases between them. This CDR3 region has 14 residues. CDR3 nucleotide sequence: TGCAGTGCTAGTCGGCGGCAGGGCCAAGAGACCCAGTACTTC. It codes for CSASRRQGQETQYF.

This clone was counted a single time. The V gene is TRBV7-9, the J gene TRBJ2-7; the match to TRBD1 covers 7 bases. Germline CDR1 reads SEHNR; CDR2 reads FQNEAQ (reference sequence). Trimming cost V 1 base and J 3 bases; bases outside gene matches: 3. The CDR3 loop spans 14 amino acids. The CDR3 nucleotides are TGTGCCAGCAGCTTAGGAGGACAGGTCTACGAGCAGTACTTC. It codes for CASSLGGQVYEQYF.

The rearrangement uses TRBV19 and TRBJ2-5; tentative D call: TRBD1 (5 bases). Trimming cost V 6 bases and J 5 bases, with 16 bases left between them. Germline V CDR1 and CDR2: LNHDA, SQIVND (reference sequence). The CDR3 consists of 14 residues. The CDR3 DNA sequence: TGTGCCAGTAGGCCCAAGGGGTTTGGGGAGACCCAGTACTTC. Its protein product is CASRPKGFGETQYF.

The chain employs TRBV6-5 and TRBJ2-7; D is possibly TRBD1 (5 bases). In germline, CDR1 is MNHEY, CDR2 SVGAGI. The CDR3 consists of 13 residues. V lost 6 bases, J lost 2 bases, and 11 bases lay in between. CDR3 residues: CASSVGPAYEQYV. CDR3 nucleotides: TGTGCCAGCAGCGTGGGGCCCGCCTACGAGCAGTACGTC.

The V gene is TRBV7-3, the J gene TRBJ2-1; the match to TRBD2 covers 8 bases. Losses at the gene ends were 1 base for V and 0 bases for J; bases not matched to a gene: 11. The V gene's germline CDR1 is SGHTA and CDR2 FQGTGA. This CDR3 region has 19 residues. The CDR3 nucleotides are TGTGCCAGCAGCTTAAAGGTGTGGATTAGCGGGGTCTCCTACAATGAGCAGTTCTTC. Its translation is CASSLKVWISGVSYNEQFF.

The V gene is TRBV29-1, the J gene TRBJ1-2; unclear D gene. V lost 7 bases and J lost 8, with 23 bases in between. CDR1 is SQVTM, CDR2 ANQGSEA, per germline. This CDR3 has 14 amino acids. The CDR3 nucleotides read TGCAGCGAGAGAGGGATAGGCCCTAACGGGGGCTACACCTTC. This sequence encodes CSERGIGPNGGYTF.

The J gene is TRBJ1-6, the V gene TRBV19; 8 bases agree with TRBD1. CDR1 is LNHDA and CDR2 is SQIVND in the germline V gene (reference sequence). This CDR3 has 14 amino acids. The junction had 8 bases not matched to a gene; V was cut back by 5 bases and J by 11 bases. The DNA for the CDR3 is TGTGCCAGTAGTTTGAGGGACAGGACGGCACCCCTCCACTTT. Its protein is CASSLRDRTAPLHF. Based on the CDR3 plus reference TRBV19 and TRBJ1-6, the full variable domain is DGGITQSPKYLFRKEGQNVTLSCEQNLNHDAMYWYRQDPGQGLRLIYYSQIVNDFQKGDIAEGYSVSREKKESFPLTVTSAQKNPTAFYLCASSLRDRTAPLHFGNGTRLTVT.

This rearrangement joins TRBV10-2 to TRBJ2-3; TRBD1 is a possible D gene (5 bases). Looked up from germline, CDR1 is WSHSY and CDR2 is SAAADI. V was clipped by 5 bases and J by 3 bases, with 12 bases between them. The CDR3 extends over 14 amino acids. The chain's CDR3 is CASSLGQGTDTQYF. The CDR3 coding sequence is TGCGCCAGCAGTTTGGGGCAGGGAACAGATACGCAGTATTTT.

This chain links TRBV28 with TRBJ1-6; no clear D gene. V lost 9 bases, J lost 0 bases, and 12 bases lay in between. The germline V gene encodes CDR1 MDHEN and CDR2 SYDVKM. The CDR3 length is 15 residues. DNA for the CDR3: TGTGCCAGTAAAGCACTTAACTCCTATAATTCACCCCTCCACTTT. Protein sequence: CASKALNSYNSPLHF.

The genes are TRBV29-1 and TRBJ1-5; D might be TRBD1 (5 bases). The CDR3 is 13 amino acids. Germline V CDR1 and CDR2: SQVTM, ANQGSEA. V was trimmed by 6 bases and J by 5 bases, leaving 14 bases between them. CDR3 region: CSVNGGGDQPQHF. In nucleotides, the CDR3 is TGCAGCGTGAACGGGGGAGGGGATCAGCCCCAGCATTTT. Using reference TRBV29-1 and TRBJ1-5 for the parts outside the CDR3, the full variable domain is SAVISQKPSRDICQRGTSLTIQCQVDSQVTMMFWYRQQPGQSLTLIATANQGSEATYESGFVIDKFPISRPNLTFSTLTVSNMSPEDSSIYLCSVNGGGDQPQHFGDGTRLSIL.